Below, one T cell receptor (beta chain) is given with its context. Antigen: not known. This record belongs to a study of shared clonotypes between healthy human individuals. Findings and caveats of the study: Even with large depth, rarefaction showed that sorted-subset sequencing was incomplete.

When replicate PCRs were run on sorted subsets, they used 150 to 200 ng DNA, about 30,000 T cell genomes. Libraries were prepared by immunoSEQ multiplex PCR; TCRdb keeps only in-frame clonotypes and omits some of them. This table has around 1.1 million clones, 60% to 85% appearing once. Unmatched junction bases numbered 4, after V lost 2 bases and J lost 3 bases. CDR1 and CDR2 from the germline V gene are SGHVS and FNYEAQ. The CDR3 runs 16 residues. The chain carries TRBV7-6 and TRBJ2-1; TRBD2 aligns across 10 bases. The source material was memory CD4+ T cells from PBMCs. Stated subset: CD45RA-negative fraction. The source of this sequence is a man younger than 30 in good health. Some clones in this sample may be carry-over from other donors' samples. CDR3 DNA: TGTGCCAGCAGCTTACGCCCTAGCGGGAGCTACAATGAGCAGTTCTTC. Translated: CASSLRPSGSYNEQFF.